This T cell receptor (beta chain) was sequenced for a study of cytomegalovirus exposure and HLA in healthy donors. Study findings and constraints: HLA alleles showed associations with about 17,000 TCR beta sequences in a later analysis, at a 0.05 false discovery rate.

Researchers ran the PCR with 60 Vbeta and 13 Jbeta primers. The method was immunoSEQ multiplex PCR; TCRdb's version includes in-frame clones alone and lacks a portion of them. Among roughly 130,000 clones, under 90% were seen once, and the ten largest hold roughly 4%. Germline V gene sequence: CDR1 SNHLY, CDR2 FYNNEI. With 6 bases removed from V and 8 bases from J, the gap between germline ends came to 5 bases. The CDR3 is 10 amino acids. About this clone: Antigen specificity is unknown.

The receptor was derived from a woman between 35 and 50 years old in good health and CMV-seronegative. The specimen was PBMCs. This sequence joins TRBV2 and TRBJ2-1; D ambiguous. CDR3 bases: TGTGCCAGCAGGGCGGATGAGCAGTTCTTC. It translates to CASRADEQFF.